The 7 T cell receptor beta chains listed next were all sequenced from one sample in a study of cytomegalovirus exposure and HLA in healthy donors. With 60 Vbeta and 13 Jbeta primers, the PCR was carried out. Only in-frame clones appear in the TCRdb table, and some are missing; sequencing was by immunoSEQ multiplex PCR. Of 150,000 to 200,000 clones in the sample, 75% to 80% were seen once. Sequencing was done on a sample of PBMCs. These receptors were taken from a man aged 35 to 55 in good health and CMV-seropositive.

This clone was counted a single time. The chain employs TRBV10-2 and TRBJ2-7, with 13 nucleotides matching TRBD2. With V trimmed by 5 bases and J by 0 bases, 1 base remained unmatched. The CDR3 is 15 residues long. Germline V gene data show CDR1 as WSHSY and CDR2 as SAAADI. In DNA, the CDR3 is TGCGCCAGCAGTTGGACTAGCGGGAGCTCCTACGAGCAGTACTTC. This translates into CASSWTSGSSYEQYF.

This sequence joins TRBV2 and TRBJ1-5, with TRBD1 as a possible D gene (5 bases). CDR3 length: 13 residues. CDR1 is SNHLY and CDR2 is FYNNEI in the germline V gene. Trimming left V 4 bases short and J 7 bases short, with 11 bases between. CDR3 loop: CASSAGSRQPQHF. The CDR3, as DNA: TGTGCCAGCAGTGCAGGGTCTCGGCAGCCCCAGCATTTT. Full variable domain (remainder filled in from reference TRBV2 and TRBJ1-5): EPEVTQTPSHQVTQMGQEVILRCVPISNHLYFYWYRQILGQKVEFLVSFYNNEISEKSEIFDDQFSVERPDGSNFTLKIRSTKLEDSAMYFCASSAGSRQPQHFGDGTRLSIL.

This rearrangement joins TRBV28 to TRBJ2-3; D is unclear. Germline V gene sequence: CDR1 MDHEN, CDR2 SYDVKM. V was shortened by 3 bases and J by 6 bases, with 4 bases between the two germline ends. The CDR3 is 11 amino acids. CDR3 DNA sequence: TGTGCCAGCAGTTTGAGGGATACGCAGTATTTT. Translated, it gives CASSLRDTQYF.

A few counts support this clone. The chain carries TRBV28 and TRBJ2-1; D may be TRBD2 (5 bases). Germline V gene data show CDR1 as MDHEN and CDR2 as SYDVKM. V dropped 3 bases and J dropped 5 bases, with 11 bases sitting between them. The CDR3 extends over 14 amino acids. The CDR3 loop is CASSLGELDNEQFF. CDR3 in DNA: TGTGCCAGCAGTTTGGGAGAGTTGGACAATGAGCAGTTCTTC.

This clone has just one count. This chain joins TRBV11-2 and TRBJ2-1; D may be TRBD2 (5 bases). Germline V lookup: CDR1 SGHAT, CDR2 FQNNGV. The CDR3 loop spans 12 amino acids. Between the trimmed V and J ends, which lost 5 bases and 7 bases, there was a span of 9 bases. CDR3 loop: CASSRERNEQFF. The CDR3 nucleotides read TGTGCCAGCAGCCGGGAAAGGAATGAGCAGTTCTTC.

CDR3 in amino acids: CASSLGHPNTEAFF. The CDR3 nucleotides read TGTGCCAGCAGTTTAGGGCACCCGAACACTGAAGCTTTCTTT. V gene TRBV28 combines with J gene TRBJ1-1; D unresolved. The CDR3 is 14 amino acids. With 2 bases removed from V and 1 base from J, the gap between germline ends came to 8 bases. Germline-derived CDR1 and CDR2 are MDHEN and SYDVKM.

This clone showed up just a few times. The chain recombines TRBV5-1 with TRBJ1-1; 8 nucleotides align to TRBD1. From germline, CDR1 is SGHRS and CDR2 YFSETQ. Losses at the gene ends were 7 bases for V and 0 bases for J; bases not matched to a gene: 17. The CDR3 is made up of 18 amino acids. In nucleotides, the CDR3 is TGCGCCAGCTTTCCGGACAGGGAGGAATGGCGACTGAACACTGAAGCTTTCTTT. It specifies CASFPDREEWRLNTEAFF.